The clone carrying this T cell receptor beta chain has more than one count but fewer than ten. Its antigen is not identified. Individual cDNA molecules received unique molecular identifiers. TCRdb passed the 5' RACE reads through MiXCR, listing each CDR3 protein once. The sample lists under 70,000 distinct CDR3 sequences, roughly 13% occurring once. The data derive from a study of early T cells in non-severe SARS-CoV-2 infection. Study observations and caveats: Database matching using VDJdb favored anti-spike CD8 responses, with private and CD4 specificities left missing.

The sequence was obtained from an adult who was a healthcare worker with PCR-confirmed SARS-CoV-2 infection or an uninfected control (not recorded which). Sequenced sample: whole blood.

CDR3 sequence reads: CASSLDSSGGADEQFF. The CDR3, as DNA: TGTGCCAGCAGCTTAGATTCTAGCGGGGGGGCAGATGAGCAGTTCTTC. This chain joins TRBV11-3 and TRBJ2-1, with TRBD2 identical over 12 bases. After removal of 0 bases from V and 8 bases from J, the junction contained 5 bases not matched to a gene. There are 16 residues in the CDR3. The germline CDR1 and CDR2 sequences are SGHNT and YENEEA.